One sample yielded the 21 T cell receptor beta chains listed below, sequenced in a study of cytomegalovirus exposure and HLA in healthy donors (dated by TCRdb to about 2017). Library preparation employed the immunoSEQ multiplex PCR assay. For the multiplex PCR, a mixture combining 60 forward primers for TCR Vbeta segments and 13 reverse primers for TCR Jbeta segments was used. TCRdb re-hosts the immuneACCESS table, in-frame sequences only. Its copies lack some clones; in the studies checked, an unresolved V gene accounts for under half of them, and the cause for the rest is not known. The sample has just under 60,000 clones on record. Roughly 4% of the sample comes from the top ten. The specimen sequenced was PBMCs. These receptors came from a male donor in good health and CMV-seronegative.

The chain links TRBV6-6 to TRBJ1-2; 8 bases fit TRBD1. Germline V CDR1 and CDR2: MNHNY, SVGAGI (reference sequence). Unmatched junction bases numbered 9, after V lost 6 bases and J lost 3 bases. This CDR3 is built from 15 residues. In DNA, the CDR3 is TGTGCCAGCAGATTAAGGACAGGGAGGGACTATGGCTACACCTTC. This translates into CASRLRTGRDYGYTF.

This chain links TRBV5-1 with TRBJ2-7, with 11 bases fitting TRBD2. V gave up 4 bases and J gave up 2 bases; unmatched junction bases: 5. CDR3 size: 15 residues. CDR1 and CDR2 from the germline V gene are SGHRS and YFSETQ. CDR3 residues: CASSPLAGGAYEQYF. The CDR3 nucleotides read TGCGCCAGCAGCCCTCTAGCGGGGGGTGCCTACGAGCAGTACTTC.

The chain has TRBV15 and TRBJ2-1; TRBD2 aligns across 7 bases. The ends lost 2 bases at V and 5 bases at J; junction bases unmatched: 12. Germline CDR1 reads LNHNV; CDR2 reads YYDKDF (reference sequence). This CDR3 is 17 amino acids long. CDR3 in DNA: TGTGCCACCAGCAGACTCTTTGGGACTATGAGCGACAATGAGCAGTTCTTC. It specifies CATSRLFGTMSDNEQFF.

V and J are TRBV5-1 and TRBJ1-2; TRBD1 might be the D (6 bases). The CDR3 spans 14 residues. V lost 0 bases and J 3 bases, leaving 9 bases between the germline ends. Germline CDR1 SGHRS, CDR2 YFSETQ. For the CDR3, the DNA is TGCGCCAGCAGCTTGGATGCAGGGGACTATGGCTACACCTTC. As protein: CASSLDAGDYGYTF.

The chain uses TRBV7-9 and TRBJ1-1, with D tentatively TRBD1 (6 bases). The CDR3 runs to 15 residues. V was pared by 0 bases and J by 0 bases, with 8 bases between. Germline assignment: CDR1 SEHNR and CDR2 FQNEAQ (reference sequence). This CDR3 reads CASSLAQGMNTEAFF. DNA of the CDR3: TGTGCCAGCAGCTTAGCCCAGGGGATGAACACTGAAGCTTTCTTT.

The chain combines TRBV18 with TRBJ2-2, with 8 positions matching TRBD2. The CDR3 runs to 16 residues. Losses at the gene ends were 2 bases for V and 6 bases for J; bases not matched to a gene: 8. The V gene's germline CDR1 is KGHSH and CDR2 LQKENI. CDR3 DNA sequence: TGTGCCAGCTCACCAGTAAGGGGACTAGGTTCCGGGGAGCTGTTTTTT. Protein: CASSPVRGLGSGELFF.

J is TRBJ1-2 and V is TRBV5-1; 8 bases align to TRBD1. Germline loops: CDR1 SGHRS, CDR2 YFSETQ. The trim removed 0 bases at V and 5 bases at J, leaving 3 bases unmatched. The CDR3 is made up of 14 amino acids. This CDR3 is CASSLAGTGYGYTF. The CDR3 nucleotides are TGCGCCAGCAGCTTGGCCGGGACAGGATATGGCTACACCTTC.

The chain joins TRBV28 to TRBJ2-7; 11 nucleotides agree with TRBD1. The CDR3 sequence is 15 residues long. The germline V gene has CDR1 MDHEN and CDR2 SYDVKM. The J segment lost 6 bases and the V segment lost 1 base, leaving 5 bases of the junction unmatched. CDR3 sequence (DNA): TGTGCCAGCAGTTTATCCGGGACAGGGGGATCCGAGCAGTACTTC. This gives the protein CASSLSGTGGSEQYF.

The chain links TRBV28 to TRBJ2-1, with 8 bases fitting TRBD2. The length of the CDR3 is 17 residues. In germline, CDR1 is MDHEN, CDR2 SYDVKM. V dropped 4 bases and J dropped 7; count of bases not matched to a gene: 15. CDR3 sequence reads: CASSYGAGGALRNEQFF. As DNA, the CDR3 is TGTGCCAGCAGTTATGGTGCCGGGGGGGCCTTGAGAAATGAGCAGTTCTTC.

V is TRBV6-5 and J is TRBJ1-2; possibly TRBD1 for D (5 bases). V was cut by 5 bases and J by 6 bases, with 13 bases left in between. Looked up from germline, CDR1 is MNHEY and CDR2 is SVGAGI. This CDR3 spans 13 amino acids. The CDR3 nucleotides are TGTGCCAGCAGTCACGGGGGGAGTCATGGCTACACCTTC. As protein: CASSHGGSHGYTF.

This chain connects TRBV9 to TRBJ1-2, with 7 bases aligning to TRBD1. Germline values: CDR1 SGDLS, CDR2 YYNGEE. V shed 4 bases, J shed 8 bases, and the junction held 11 bases outside the gene matches. This CDR3 spans 14 amino acids. CDR3 DNA: TGTGCCAGCAGCTCGACAGGGTCTGATCAGGGCTACACCTTC. Its protein is CASSSTGSDQGYTF. Full variable domain (rest looked up from reference TRBV9 and TRBJ1-2): DSGVTQTPKHLITATGQRVTLRCSPRSGDLSVYWYQQSLDQGLQFLIQYYNGEERAKGNILERFSAQQFPDLHSELNLSSLELGDSALYFCASSSTGSDQGYTFGSGTRLTVV.

This rearrangement joins TRBV7-8 to TRBJ2-4; TRBD1 might be the D (7 bases). V lost 4 bases, J lost 10 bases, and 14 bases lay in between. This CDR3 is 13 amino acids long. The germline CDR1 and CDR2 sequences are SGHVS and FQNEAQ. The CDR3 region is CASSSETGRIQYF. The CDR3 region has the DNA TGTGCCAGCAGCTCGGAGACAGGGAGGATTCAGTACTTC.

Remarks on this clone: One end of the junction is discordant with germline, which a read error may explain. The same CDR3 also results from other DNA sequences found in this sample. The V and J genes are TRBV2 and TRBJ1-6; D may be TRBD1 (6 bases). This CDR3 is 15 amino acids long. From germline, CDR1 is SNHLY and CDR2 FYNNEI. The CDR3: CASSESGTRNSPLHF. CDR3 in DNA: TGTGCCAGCAGTGAATCCGGGACAAGGAATTCACCCCTACACTTT. Variable domain in full (rest from reference TRBV2 and TRBJ1-6): EPEVTQTPSHQVTQMGQEVILRCVPISNHLYFYWYRQILGQKVEFLVSFYNNEISEKSEIFDDQFSVERPDGSNFTLKIRSTKLEDSAMYFCASSESGTRNSPLHFGNGTRLTVT.

V gene TRBV7-8 combines with J gene TRBJ2-5, with 10 bases aligning to TRBD2. Germline values: CDR1 SGHVS, CDR2 FQNEAQ. This CDR3 has 18 residues. V lost 1 base and J lost 3; bases outside the gene matches: 11. CDR3 nucleotides: TGTGCCAGCAGCTTAGATCGCCTAGCGGGGGCCATCGAAGAGACCCAGTACTTC. Amino acids: CASSLDRLAGAIEETQYF.

The J gene is TRBJ1-1, the V gene TRBV6-1; the D is unclear. Germline V CDR1 and CDR2: MNHNS, SASEGT. With 3 bases removed from V and 0 bases from J, the gap between germline ends came to 8 bases. The CDR3 has 14 amino acids. In DNA, the CDR3 is TGTGCCAGCAGTGACTGGCTCCTGAACACTGAAGCTTTCTTT. It yields the protein CASSDWLLNTEAFF.

The rearrangement joins TRBV28 to TRBJ1-5; 10 positions match TRBD1. The CDR3 is 15 amino acids. CDR1 and CDR2 from the germline V gene are MDHEN and SYDVKM. The trim removed 6 bases at V and 6 bases at J, leaving 8 bases unmatched. The CDR3 is CASSRGTGAVQPQHF. DNA for the CDR3: TGTGCCAGCAGCCGCGGGACAGGGGCTGTTCAGCCCCAGCATTTT.

The chain combines TRBV19 with TRBJ1-5, with unresolved D. The germline V and J ends were trimmed by 1 base and 7 bases, with 5 bases remaining between them. CDR3 length: 12 residues. The germline gives CDR1 LNHDA, CDR2 SQIVND (reference sequence). The CDR3 region has the DNA TGTGCCAGTAGTATAGGAGTACAGCCCCAGCATTTT. Translated: CASSIGVQPQHF. Drawing the rest from reference TRBV19 and TRBJ1-5, the complete variable domain is DGGITQSPKYLFRKEGQNVTLSCEQNLNHDAMYWYRQDPGQGLRLIYYSQIVNDFQKGDIAEGYSVSREKKESFPLTVTSAQKNPTAFYLCASSIGVQPQHFGDGTRLSIL.

The rearrangement uses TRBV4-2 and TRBJ2-3; TRBD2 agrees at 14 bases. The CDR3 contains 18 residues. V shed 4 bases and J 3 bases; nucleotides not matched to a gene: 9. Per the germline V gene, CDR1 is LGHNA and CDR2 is YNFKEQ. CDR3 loop: CASSRAGTSGGITDTQYF. The CDR3, as DNA: TGTGCCAGCAGCCGAGCCGGGACTAGCGGGGGAATAACAGATACGCAGTATTTT.

The rearrangement joins TRBV30 to TRBJ2-1; weak D call: TRBD2 (6 bases). With 1 base removed from V and 14 bases from J, the gap between germline ends came to 12 bases. This CDR3 has 11 residues. Germline CDR1 is GTSNPN and CDR2 is SVGIG (reference sequence). The CDR3 protein is CAWSGGEREFF. The CDR3 DNA is TGTGCCTGGAGTGGAGGGGAGCGGGAGTTCTTC.

The chain couples TRBV21-1 to TRBJ2-7; the table's D call TRBD2 went unverified against the DNA. TRBV21-1 is noted as a pseudogene. CDR3 length: 15 amino acids. Here the CDR3 reads CASSIGLAGAYEQYF. The CDR3 DNA sequence: TGTGCCAGCAGCATAGGACTAGCGGGGGCCTACGAGCAGTACTTC.

This chain uses TRBV4-3 with TRBJ2-1; TRBD1 matches 7 bases. V shed 4 bases and J 8 bases; nucleotides not matched to a gene: 11. The length of the CDR3 is 15 residues. Per the germline V gene, CDR1 is LGHNA and CDR2 is YSLEER. CDR3 sequence (DNA): TGCGCCAGCAGCCCAACGCTGACAGGGAGCGATGAGCAGTTCTTC. It codes for CASSPTLTGSDEQFF.